This T cell receptor beta chain was obtained from a study of molecular identifiers for immune sequencing clone quantification. Previously published methods and listed TCR primers were used for the bulk TCR libraries. MiXCR was run by TCRdb on the PCR reads, yielding one entry per CDR3 protein. Of just under 650,000 distinct CDR3 sequences in the sample, nearly 20% were seen once. This clonotype was found many times. Trimming removed 2 bases at V and 2 bases at J, with 3 bases between. The CDR3 is 12 amino acids. CDR1 MNHEY and CDR2 SVGAGI come from the germline V gene. This TCR derives from a human donor in good health. Some libraries in this study had Jurkat cell RNA spiked in. The rearrangement links TRBV6-5 to TRBJ1-1; D is undetermined. Sequencing was performed on naive CD8+ T cells from blood, with Jurkat cell RNA spiked in. Subset defined: FACS-sorted CD8+CD4-CCR7+CD45RA+ naive T cells. CDR3 region: CASSYINTEAFF. The CDR3 coding sequence is TGTGCCAGCAGTTACATAAACACTGAAGCTTTCTTT.